This T cell receptor beta chain was identified in a study of PD-1 blockade in classical Hodgkin lymphoma. Sequenced by immunoSEQ multiplex PCR; TCRdb stores in-frame clones only, minus some. The data show 25,000 to 35,000 clones, around 70% seen once. Each and every patient relapsed after autologous stem cell transplantation, and patients got differing brentuximab vedotin exposure. This CDR3 has 15 amino acids. The V gene's germline CDR1 is MDHEN and CDR2 SYDVKM. The germline V and J ends were trimmed by 6 bases and 0 bases, with 12 bases remaining between them. Sequencing used peripheral blood mononuclear cells (PBMCs), obtained before the second cycle of nivolumab. The chain carries TRBV28 and TRBJ1-3; the D gene is possibly TRBD1 (5 bases). This receptor was taken from a human donor with classical Hodgkin lymphoma. The DNA of the CDR3 is TGTGCCAGCAGCCTTGGTGGGGCCTCTGGAAACACCATATATTTT. This encodes CASSLGGASGNTIYF.